One and the same sample provided the 25 T cell receptor beta chains below, sequenced in a study of shared clonotypes between healthy human individuals. Data came from immunoSEQ multiplex PCR; TCRdb stores just in-frame clones and leaves some out. The top ten clones hold over 1.5% of a sample with roughly 760,000 clones, less than 85% of them seen once. The sequenced sample consisted of memory CD4+ T cells sorted from blood. As for subset: CD45RA-negative fraction. These receptors were collected from a woman in her twenties or thirties in good health.

This clone turned up a few times. The chain combines TRBV4-2 with TRBJ1-4; D ambiguous. The V end was cut by 0 bases, the J end by 8 bases, with 10 bases between. The CDR3 covers 14 residues. Germline values: CDR1 LGHNA, CDR2 YNFKEQ. CDR3 coding DNA: TGTGCCAGCAGCCAAGACTCGTGGGGAGAAAAACTGTTTTTT. Translation: CASSQDSWGEKLFF.

This clone appeared once. The rearrangement links TRBV5-1 to TRBJ1-1; D remains unclear. There are 14 residues in the CDR3. From germline, CDR1 is SGHRS and CDR2 YFSETQ. V lost 0 bases to trimming and J lost 0 bases, with 6 bases between them. The chain's CDR3 is CASSLVEMNTEAFF. CDR3 bases: TGCGCCAGCAGCTTGGTGGAGATGAACACTGAAGCTTTCTTT.

This chain joins TRBV30 and TRBJ2-7, with D perhaps TRBD1 (5 bases). With 3 bases removed from V and 10 bases from J, the gap between germline ends came to 13 bases. The CDR3 totals 11 residues. Germline V CDR1 and CDR2: GTSNPN, SVGIG (reference sequence). CDR3 coding DNA: TGTGCCTGGAGCGATCAGGGCGATCAGTACTTC. The encoded protein is CAWSDQGDQYF.

This chain joins TRBV2 and TRBJ2-1, with TRBD2 matching over 9 bases. Germline CDR1 SNHLY, CDR2 FYNNEI. The CDR3 spans 15 residues. V lost 6 bases to trimming and J lost 2 bases; unmatched junction nucleotides: 5. The CDR3 spells CASRPGTSTYNEQFF. CDR3 in DNA: TGTGCCAGCAGACCCGGGACTAGCACCTACAATGAGCAGTTCTTC.

This chain links TRBV5-1 with TRBJ2-7; 7 nucleotides agree with TRBD1. The germline gives CDR1 SGHRS, CDR2 YFSETQ. V lost 4 bases and J lost 0; bases outside the gene matches: 16. The CDR3 is 18 amino acids. CDR3 residues: CASSTGRQGQFRSYEQYF. The CDR3 region has the DNA TGCGCCAGCAGCACTGGTCGACAGGGACAGTTCCGCTCCTACGAGCAGTACTTC.

To note about this clone: The sample has other DNA sequences that encode this CDR3 too. J is TRBJ1-5 and V is TRBV10-3; 11 bases are a match to TRBD1. This CDR3 spans 14 amino acids. Losses at the gene ends were 6 bases for V and 5 bases for J; bases not matched to a gene: 3. CDR1 and CDR2 (germline): ENHRY, SYGVKD. The CDR3 is CAISRTGGDQPQHF. CDR3 coding DNA: TGTGCCATCAGCCGGACAGGGGGCGATCAGCCCCAGCATTTT.

The chain carries TRBV5-1 and TRBJ2-5, with 9 nucleotides matching TRBD1. CDR1 is SGHRS and CDR2 is YFSETQ in the germline V gene. CDR3 length equals 15 residues. The J segment lost 2 bases and the V segment lost 6 bases, leaving 8 bases of the junction unmatched. The CDR3 bases are TGCGCCAGCAACCTAAAGACAGGGGGACAAGAGACCCAGTACTTC. Amino acids: CASNLKTGGQETQYF.

Here the CDR3 DNA reads TGTGCCAGCGGGGCCAGGTCTCTGTATTTAACCGGGGAGCTGTTTTTT. Its translation is CASGARSLYLTGELFF. The chain recombines TRBV2 with TRBJ2-2; D may be TRBD1 (5 bases). This CDR3 region has 16 residues. V was cut by 8 bases and J by 5 bases, with 21 bases left in between. Germline V lookup: CDR1 SNHLY, CDR2 FYNNEI.

J is TRBJ2-7 and V is TRBV19; TRBD1 matches 11 bases. CDR1 is LNHDA, CDR2 SQIVND, per germline (reference sequence). The CDR3 has 13 amino acids. The V and J ends lost 7 bases and 3 bases, in that order; junction bases with no gene match: 2. CDR3 coding DNA: TGTGCCAGTATCGGGACAGGGGGCTACGAGCAGTACTTC. Amino acids: CASIGTGGYEQYF. The full variable domain, its missing parts supplied by reference TRBV19 and TRBJ2-7, is DGGITQSPKYLFRKEGQNVTLSCEQNLNHDAMYWYRQDPGQGLRLIYYSQIVNDFQKGDIAEGYSVSREKKESFPLTVTSAQKNPTAFYLCASIGTGGYEQYFGPGTRLTVT.

V and J are TRBV25-1 and TRBJ1-5; 9 nucleotides align to TRBD1. This CDR3 spans 15 amino acids. Unmatched junction bases numbered 10, after V lost 6 bases and J lost 7 bases. The germline gives CDR1 MGHDK, CDR2 SYGVNS. CDR3 protein: CASSGGTGGGQPQHF. CDR3 coding DNA: TGTGCCAGCAGCGGAGGAACAGGGGGCGGCCAGCCCCAGCATTTT.

This chain uses TRBV11-2 with TRBJ1-1, with D perhaps TRBD1 (6 bases). The CDR3 consists of 12 residues. V gave up 6 bases and J gave up 10 bases, with 15 bases separating them. Per the germline V gene, CDR1 is SGHAT and CDR2 is FQNNGV. Here the CDR3 reads CASRHAGGSAFF. In nucleotides, the CDR3 is TGTGCCAGCAGACACGCGGGGGGCTCAGCTTTCTTT.

J is TRBJ2-1 and V is TRBV19, with 10 bases fitting TRBD1. The germline V gene encodes CDR1 LNHDA and CDR2 SQIVND (reference sequence). The CDR3 is 15 residues long. After removal of 5 bases from V and 9 bases from J, the junction contained 10 bases not matched to a gene. The CDR3, as DNA: TGTGCCAGTAGTCCCCAGGGACAGGGGAGCGTTGAGCAGTTCTTC. Amino acids: CASSPQGQGSVEQFF.

This clone was detected once. The chain combines TRBV28 with TRBJ2-1; possible D gene TRBD1, 5 bases. V was trimmed by 1 base and J by 6 bases, leaving 13 bases between them. The CDR3 consists of 15 residues. CDR1 and CDR2 (germline): MDHEN, SYDVKM. CDR3 in DNA: TGTGCCAGCAGTTTATTTCCCCTAAGGGGCAATGAGCAGTTCTTC. It codes for CASSLFPLRGNEQFF.

The chain carries TRBV7-2 and TRBJ2-7, with D perhaps matching TRBD2 (6 bases). V dropped 4 bases and J dropped 0 bases, with 10 bases sitting between them. The germline CDR1 and CDR2 sequences are SGHTA and FQGNSA. CDR3 length: 14 residues. Written as DNA, the CDR3 is TGTGCCAGCAGCTCCACGGGAGACTCCTACGAGCAGTACTTC. This codes for CASSSTGDSYEQYF.

Remarks on this clone: This same CDR3 is encoded by further DNA sequences in the sample. The genes are TRBV5-1 and TRBJ1-1; no firm D call. The CDR3 is 14 residues long. Trimming took off 1 base at V and 0 bases at J, with 7 bases between the two ends. Germline-derived CDR1 and CDR2 are SGHRS and YFSETQ. The CDR3 loop reads CASSLQSMNTEAFF. In DNA form, the CDR3 reads TGCGCCAGCAGCTTGCAGAGCATGAACACTGAAGCTTTCTTT.

This clone came up a few times. At the DNA level, this CDR3 is encoded by other sequences in the same sample as well. The chain couples TRBV6-5 to TRBJ1-2; TRBD1 matches at 11 bases. The CDR3 covers 13 residues. The J segment lost 2 bases and the V segment lost 8 bases, leaving 1 base of the junction unmatched. Germline CDR1 is MNHEY and CDR2 is SVGAGI. CDR3 bases: TGTGCCAGCGGGGACAGGGGGAACTATGGCTACACCTTC. Translation gives CASGDRGNYGYTF.

CDR3 DNA: TGTGCCAGCACAAGGGCCTACAATGAGCAGTTCTTC. Translated, it gives CASTRAYNEQFF. The chain carries TRBV6-1 and TRBJ2-1; D not certain. This CDR3 spans 12 amino acids. V gave up 7 bases and J gave up 2 bases, with 6 bases separating them. Germline V gene sequence: CDR1 MNHNS, CDR2 SASEGT.

There are a few counts of this clone. The chain combines TRBV28 with TRBJ2-7; 12 bases are a match to TRBD1. There are 15 residues in the CDR3. CDR1 MDHEN and CDR2 SYDVKM come from the germline V gene. Trimming at V came to 7 bases and at J to 0 bases, leaving 4 bases not matched to a gene. In DNA, the CDR3 is TGTGCCAGCAAGGGGGGACAGGGGGCCTCCTACGAGCAGTACTTC. Amino acids: CASKGGQGASYEQYF.

As regards this clone: This could be a read error, since a much larger clone is one nucleotide away. The V and J genes are TRBV13 and TRBJ2-3, with no clear D. The CDR3 loop spans 12 amino acids. The V and J ends lost 3 bases and 4 bases respectively, with 5 bases between them. CDR1 PRHDT and CDR2 FYEKMQ come from the germline V gene (reference sequence). The CDR3 loop reads CASSLYADTQYF. DNA of the CDR3: TGTGCCAGCAGCTTGTACGCAGATACGCAGTATTTT.

The genes are TRBV25-1 and TRBJ2-5, with TRBD1 identical over 8 bases. This CDR3 contains 16 residues. In germline, CDR1 is MGHDK, CDR2 SYGVNS. With V trimmed by 3 bases and J by 4 bases, 10 bases remained unmatched. The CDR3 nucleotides read TGTGCCAGCAGTGAGCCCCCGACAGGGGAGGCAGAGACCCAGTACTTC. Encoded protein: CASSEPPTGEAETQYF.

The V and J genes are TRBV4-1 and TRBJ2-3; unclear D gene. Trimming took 1 base from V and 1 from J, leaving 18 bases between them. The CDR3 has 18 residues. Germline V gene lookup returns CDR1 MGHRA and CDR2 YSYEKL. In nucleotides, the CDR3 is TGCGCCAGCAGCCAAGGCTCCTGGTATGAAAGGGGCACAGATACGCAGTATTTT. This translates into CASSQGSWYERGTDTQYF.

As to this clone: This clone may be a read error of a much larger clone one base away. The V gene is TRBV5-3, the J gene TRBJ1-5, with D uncertain. TRBV5-3 belongs to the ORF category, with a function that is uncertain. V was shortened by 8 bases and J by 2 bases, with 11 bases between the two germline ends. This CDR3 spans 13 amino acids. The CDR3 DNA is TGTGCCAGCAGTGGCAGAGGCAATCAGCCCCAGCATTTT. Protein product: CASSGRGNQPQHF.

V usage is TRBV5-6 and J usage is TRBJ1-1; no reliable D call. The ends were cut back, 2 bases at V and 4 bases at J, with 9 bases in the middle. The length of the CDR3 is 13 residues. CDR1 is SGHDT and CDR2 is YYEEEE in the germline V gene. The CDR3 spells CASSFDGVTEAFF. The CDR3 DNA reads TGTGCCAGCAGCTTTGATGGTGTCACTGAAGCTTTCTTT.

There are a few counts of this clone. This sequence joins TRBV28 and TRBJ2-3; TRBD1 aligns across 7 bases. After removal of 4 bases from V and 10 bases from J, the junction contained 11 bases not matched to a gene. Germline values: CDR1 MDHEN, CDR2 SYDVKM. This CDR3 is 14 amino acids long. For the CDR3, the DNA is TGTGCCAGCAGTTCCGAACAGGGGCCAGGGGCGCAGTATTTT. Translating it yields CASSSEQGPGAQYF.

About this clone: The junction departs from the called germline gene at one end, perhaps through a read error. CDR3 sequence (DNA): TGCGCCAGCAAGACTTGGGGTGGACAACTCTCCCACGAGCAGTACTTC. It yields the protein CASKTWGGQLSHEQYF. The chain recombines TRBV5-1 with TRBJ2-7; D is possibly TRBD1 (5 bases). The germline V gene encodes CDR1 SGHRS and CDR2 YFSETQ. CDR3 size: 16 residues.